The 20 T cell receptor beta chains below all came from one sample that was sequenced in a study of blood T cell repertoires in COVID-19. The method was immunoSEQ multiplex PCR; TCRdb's version includes in-frame clones alone and lacks a portion of them. This sample carries some 160,000 clones, almost 85% of them seen once, and the ten largest clones take less than 3.5%. The specimen sequenced was peripheral blood. These receptor sequences come from an elderly woman with COVID-19, enrolled during active disease.

The gene calls are TRBV5-6 and TRBJ2-5, with 16 nucleotides matching TRBD2. CDR1 and CDR2 (germline): SGHDT, YYEEEE. Germline trimming cut 7 bases from V and 4 bases from J; bases unmatched to any gene: 16. The CDR3 sequence is 19 residues long. CDR3: CASARISGLAGGPGETQYF. CDR3 sequence (DNA): TGTGCCAGCGCCAGGATTTCGGGACTAGCGGGGGGGCCGGGAGAGACCCAGTACTTC.

This clone appeared once. The rearrangement links TRBV7-2 to TRBJ2-7, with a weak D call TRBD1 (8 bases). The CDR3 has 15 residues. The V gene's germline CDR1 is SGHTA and CDR2 FQGNSA. The V end lost 6 bases, the J end lost 2 bases, and 17 bases lay between the germline ends. CDR3 region: CASRGGTGHPYEQYF. CDR3 DNA sequence: TGTGCCAGCAGGGGAGGGACAGGCCACCCCTACGAGCAGTACTTC.

The chain joins TRBV4-2 to TRBJ2-3; the D gene is possibly TRBD2 (5 bases). The V and J ends lost 1 base and 4 bases respectively, with 15 bases between them. The CDR3 length is 16 residues. Germline V gene sequence: CDR1 LGHNA, CDR2 YNFKEQ. CDR3 residues: CASSQGERPQSDTQYF. The DNA of the CDR3 is TGTGCCAGCAGCCAAGGGGAGAGACCACAATCAGATACGCAGTATTTT.

This clone has just a few counts. The chain has TRBV7-9 and TRBJ2-3, with TRBD2 matching 8 bases. Germline loops: CDR1 SEHNR, CDR2 FQNEAQ (reference sequence). V shed 6 bases, J shed 2 bases, and the junction held 16 bases outside the gene matches. The CDR3 covers 18 residues. The chain's CDR3 is CASRHRGGLASVTDTQYF. CDR3 bases: TGTGCCAGCAGACACCGGGGAGGACTAGCCTCTGTCACAGATACGCAGTATTTT. Based on the CDR3 plus reference TRBV7-9 and TRBJ2-3, the full variable domain is DTGVSQNPRHKITKRGQNVTFRCDPISEHNRLYWYRQTLGQGPEFLTYFQNEAQLEKSRLLSDRFSAERPKGSFSTLEIQRTEQGDSAMYLCASRHRGGLASVTDTQYFGPGTRLTVL.

V usage is TRBV6-5 and J usage is TRBJ2-3; possibly TRBD2 for D (6 bases). V was cut by 4 bases and J by 0 bases, with 14 bases left in between. Germline V gene lookup returns CDR1 MNHEY and CDR2 SVGAGI. The CDR3 consists of 16 residues. The CDR3 sequence is CASSSAPSVSTDTQYF. CDR3 coding DNA: TGTGCCAGCAGTTCCGCTCCTAGCGTCAGCACAGATACGCAGTATTTT.

This clone was seen more than once but under ten times. The chain joins TRBV29-1 to TRBJ1-2; possible D gene TRBD1, 5 bases. The V gene's germline CDR1 is SQVTM and CDR2 ANQGSEA. Trimming pared 1 base from V and 8 bases from J, leaving 8 bases between. The CDR3 has 11 residues. CDR3 DNA sequence: TGCAGCGTTGAAGTGGGGCCCGGCTACACCTTC. Its protein product is CSVEVGPGYTF.

The chain has TRBV27 and TRBJ2-7; 10 nucleotides agree with TRBD1. Germline V CDR1 and CDR2: MNHEY, SMNVEV (reference sequence). There are 15 residues in the CDR3. The V segment lost 4 bases and the J segment 4 bases; nucleotides outside the gene matches: 7. This CDR3 reads CASSWPGQGRYEQYF. As DNA, the CDR3 is TGTGCCAGCAGTTGGCCGGGACAGGGGAGATACGAGCAGTACTTC.

V is TRBV2 and J is TRBJ1-1, with D unclear. Germline CDR1 reads SNHLY; CDR2 reads FYNNEI. The CDR3 contains 15 residues. V dropped 6 bases and J dropped 0 bases, with 14 bases sitting between them. CDR3: CASSPRRSMNTEAFF. The CDR3 DNA is TGTGCCAGCAGCCCTAGGCGCAGCATGAACACTGAAGCTTTCTTT.

The rearrangement joins TRBV2 to TRBJ2-2; 9 bases line up with TRBD1. Germline CDR1 is SNHLY and CDR2 is FYNNEI. The CDR3 runs 16 residues. Losses at the gene ends were 6 bases for V and 4 bases for J; bases not matched to a gene: 9. CDR3 nucleotide sequence: TGTGCCAGCAGCGCCTCCGGGACAGGGCTCACCGGGGAGCTGTTTTTT. This sequence encodes CASSASGTGLTGELFF. The full variable domain, rest sourced from reference TRBV2 and TRBJ2-2, is EPEVTQTPSHQVTQMGQEVILRCVPISNHLYFYWYRQILGQKVEFLVSFYNNEISEKSEIFDDQFSVERPDGSNFTLKIRSTKLEDSAMYFCASSASGTGLTGELFFGEGSRLTVL.

This chain uses TRBV7-2 with TRBJ1-6; TRBD1 agrees at 9 bases. The V gene end was trimmed by 4 bases and the J gene end by 8 bases; junction bases not matched to a gene: 3. Germline assignment: CDR1 SGHTA and CDR2 FQGNSA. The CDR3 runs 14 residues. The CDR3 loop is CASSSGQGHSPLHF. For the CDR3, the DNA is TGTGCCAGCAGCTCGGGACAGGGCCATTCACCCCTCCACTTT.

The V and J genes are TRBV7-2 and TRBJ2-7; 7 positions agree with TRBD1. CDR3 length equals 13 residues. V was pared by 5 bases and J by 2 bases, with 3 bases of the junction left unmatched. Germline assignment: CDR1 SGHTA and CDR2 FQGNSA. The CDR3 region is CASSPTGPYEQYF. DNA for the CDR3: TGTGCCAGCAGCCCGACAGGGCCCTACGAGCAGTACTTC.

This sequence joins TRBV28 and TRBJ2-7, with unresolved D. Trimming left V 5 bases short and J 3 bases short, with 5 bases between. This CDR3 spans 11 amino acids. Germline CDR1 reads MDHEN; CDR2 reads SYDVKM. CDR3 in DNA: TGTGCCAGCAGTGCGTACTACGAGCAGTACTTC. Encoded protein: CASSAYYEQYF.

J is TRBJ2-7 and V is TRBV5-1, with 8 bases that match TRBD1. The junction had 8 bases not matched to a gene; V was cut back by 4 bases and J by 5 bases. The CDR3 sequence is 14 residues long. Germline V CDR1 and CDR2: SGHRS, YFSETQ. In DNA form, the CDR3 reads TGCGCCAGCAGCCTAGGGGACAGGAACCACGAGCAGTACTTC. Translating gives CASSLGDRNHEQYF.

This clone was seen more than once but under ten times. The chain links TRBV12-3 or TRBV12-4 to TRBJ2-7; TRBD1 is a possible D gene (7 bases). The CDR3 length is 12 residues. V lost 3 bases and J 6 bases, leaving 9 bases between the germline ends. This CDR3 is CASSLQGGEQYF. CDR3 nucleotide sequence: TGTGCCAGCAGTTTGCAGGGGGGCGAGCAGTACTTC.

The chain is built from TRBV10-1 and TRBJ2-5, with TRBD2 identical over 12 bases. This CDR3 has 17 amino acids. The V and J ends lost 6 bases and 3 bases, in that order; junction bases with no gene match: 11. CDR1 is WNHNN, CDR2 SYGVQD, per germline (reference sequence). CDR3 nucleotide sequence: TGCGCCAGCAGGAGACTAGCGGGGGACCTAACTAAAGAGACCCAGTACTTC. This sequence encodes CASRRLAGDLTKETQYF.

The chain uses TRBV7-2 and TRBJ1-2; D is uncertain. The CDR3 sequence is 12 residues long. Deletions cut 5 bases from V and 5 bases from J, with 9 bases between. Germline CDR1 reads SGHTA; CDR2 reads FQGNSA. The CDR3 loop is CASSPPYYGYTF. The CDR3 coding sequence is TGTGCCAGCAGCCCCCCCTATTATGGCTACACCTTC.

The J gene is TRBJ1-2, the V gene TRBV30; 7 positions match TRBD1. This CDR3 spans 13 amino acids. Trimming at V came to 3 bases and at J to 5 bases, leaving 6 bases not matched to a gene. Per germline, CDR1 GTSNPN and CDR2 SVGIG (reference sequence). The CDR3 sequence is CAWRADREYGYTF. The CDR3 DNA sequence: TGTGCCTGGAGAGCAGACAGGGAGTATGGCTACACCTTC.

The chain links TRBV29-1 to TRBJ1-1; 7 nucleotides line up with TRBD1. The germline gives CDR1 SQVTM, CDR2 ANQGSEA. V lost 4 bases and J lost 0; bases outside the gene matches: 8. The CDR3 consists of 15 residues. CDR3 in amino acids: CSVALRGTVNTEAFF. CDR3 coding DNA: TGCAGCGTTGCTTTGAGGGGGACAGTGAACACTGAAGCTTTCTTT. Variable domain in full (rest from reference TRBV29-1 and TRBJ1-1): SAVISQKPSRDICQRGTSLTIQCQVDSQVTMMFWYRQQPGQSLTLIATANQGSEATYESGFVIDKFPISRPNLTFSTLTVSNMSPEDSSIYLCSVALRGTVNTEAFFGQGTRLTVV.

The rearrangement links TRBV4-3 to TRBJ2-5; weak D call: TRBD1 (6 bases). Germline V gives CDR1 LGHNA, CDR2 YSLEER. This CDR3 is built from 15 residues. V lost 0 bases, J lost 5 bases, and 13 bases lay in between. The CDR3: CASSQESRGGETQYF. CDR3 bases: TGCGCCAGCAGCCAAGAGAGCAGGGGTGGGGAGACCCAGTACTTC.

V gene TRBV7-2 combines with J gene TRBJ1-4, with 8 bases fitting TRBD1. Germline V gene lookup returns CDR1 SGHTA and CDR2 FQGNSA. The CDR3 is 14 amino acids. V shed 4 bases, J shed 8 bases, and the junction held 6 bases outside the gene matches. The CDR3 sequence: CASSSRTGREKLFF. The CDR3 nucleotides are TGTGCCAGCAGCTCACGGACAGGGAGGGAAAAACTGTTTTTT.